A single sample gave rise to the 21 T cell receptor beta chains below, sequenced in a study of cytomegalovirus exposure and HLA in healthy donors (dated by TCRdb to about 2017). The method behind the library was the immunoSEQ multiplex PCR assay. For the multiplex PCR, a mixture combining 60 forward primers for TCR Vbeta segments and 13 reverse primers for TCR Jbeta segments was used. TCRdb provides this immuneACCESS table in a form limited to in-frame rearrangements. Some clones are lacking; in checked studies, under half of them reflect an unresolved V gene, and why the rest are absent is not known. The sample table shows approximately 180,000 clones, and around four fifths are seen once. The top ten constitute less than 15% of the sample. Material for sequencing was PBMCs. These receptors were collected from a woman aged 45-60 years in good health and CMV-seropositive.

In its sample, this clone was seen a few times. The rearrangement uses TRBV2 and TRBJ1-1; D possibly corresponds to TRBD1 (5 bases). CDR1 and CDR2 (germline): SNHLY, FYNNEI. Trimming took off 4 bases at V and 1 base at J, with 7 bases between the two ends. The CDR3 runs 13 residues. This CDR3 is CASSADRNTEAFF. As DNA, the CDR3 is TGTGCCAGCAGTGCCGACAGGAACACTGAAGCTTTCTTT.

This rearrangement joins TRBV5-1 to TRBJ2-5, with D possibly being TRBD2 (6 bases). V was clipped by 4 bases and J by 5 bases, with 15 bases between them. From germline, CDR1 is SGHRS and CDR2 YFSETQ. This CDR3 region has 14 residues. The CDR3 bases are TGCGCCAGCAGCGACCGGGCTGGGGGGGAGACCCAGTACTTC. Translation gives CASSDRAGGETQYF.

The gene calls are TRBV7-9 and TRBJ2-3, with TRBD2 matching 7 bases. The ends lost 5 bases at V and 10 bases at J; junction bases unmatched: 9. Per germline, CDR1 SEHNR and CDR2 FQNEAQ (reference sequence). The CDR3 extends over 13 amino acids. This chain's CDR3 is CASSMSGNQAQYF. As DNA, the CDR3 is TGTGCCAGCAGCATGAGCGGGAACCAAGCGCAGTATTTT.

For this clone: Other DNA sequences of this sample code for an identical CDR3. The chain has TRBV5-1 and TRBJ1-3; 8 nucleotides align to TRBD1. The CDR3 loop spans 15 amino acids. V lost 3 bases to trimming and J lost 2 bases; unmatched junction nucleotides: 4. Germline CDR1 is SGHRS and CDR2 is YFSETQ. The CDR3: CASSSDRGPGNTIYF. DNA for the CDR3: TGCGCCAGCAGCTCCGACAGGGGACCTGGAAACACCATATATTTT.

V usage is TRBV7-3 and J usage is TRBJ2-1; D perhaps matches TRBD1 (6 bases). This CDR3 has 14 residues. V lost 2 bases, J lost 4 bases, and 9 bases lay in between. Germline V gene data show CDR1 as SGHTA and CDR2 as FQGTGA. The CDR3 here is CASSLGQSYNEQFF. For the CDR3, the DNA is TGTGCCAGCAGCTTAGGACAGAGTTACAATGAGCAGTTCTTC.

V and J are TRBV5-1 and TRBJ2-1, with 12 positions matching TRBD2. The length of the CDR3 is 17 residues. CDR1 is SGHRS and CDR2 is YFSETQ in the germline V gene. Trimming cost V 4 bases and J 0 bases; bases outside gene matches: 5. CDR3 nucleotide sequence: TGCGCCAGCAGCCCGACTAGCGGGGGCCTCTCCTACAATGAGCAGTTCTTC. It codes for CASSPTSGGLSYNEQFF.

The V and J genes are TRBV28 and TRBJ1-6; D might be TRBD1 (5 bases). V dropped 3 bases and J dropped 0 bases, with 15 bases sitting between them. Germline lookup yields CDR1 MDHEN and CDR2 SYDVKM. The CDR3 has 18 amino acids. The DNA of the CDR3 is TGTGCCAGCAGTTTGGAGAAGGAGGGGAGCTCCTATAATTCACCCCTCCACTTT. Protein product: CASSLEKEGSSYNSPLHF.

This clone appeared a single time. J is TRBJ2-1 and V is TRBV7-3, with D perhaps TRBD2 (7 bases). V dropped 0 bases and J dropped 7 bases, with 13 bases sitting between them. Germline-derived CDR1 and CDR2 are SGHTA and FQGTGA. The CDR3 is made up of 15 amino acids. The CDR3 spells CASSLTGGPQNEQFF. CDR3 sequence (DNA): TGTGCCAGCAGCTTAACGGGGGGGCCTCAGAATGAGCAGTTCTTC.

Written as DNA, the CDR3 is TGCGCCAGCAGCCTTGGACAGGGGGCGCCAGGGACTGAAGCTTTCTTT. Protein product: CASSLGQGAPGTEAFF. The chain uses TRBV5-1 and TRBJ1-1; 11 bases are a match to TRBD1. This CDR3 has 16 residues. J gave up 5 bases and V 4 bases, and 10 bases lay outside the gene matches. CDR1 and CDR2 from the germline V gene are SGHRS and YFSETQ.

The chain employs TRBV6-5 and TRBJ2-5, with 7 bases matching TRBD1. Germline V gene data show CDR1 as MNHEY and CDR2 as SVGAGI. V dropped 6 bases and J dropped 3; count of bases not matched to a gene: 4. There are 13 residues in the CDR3. The CDR3 region has the DNA TGTGCCAGCAGATCTGACAGGGAAGAGACCCAGTACTTC. It encodes CASRSDREETQYF.

The chain joins TRBV29-1 to TRBJ1-1; no definite D call. There are 14 residues in the CDR3. Germline CDR1 reads SQVTM; CDR2 reads ANQGSEA. With 6 bases removed from V and 0 bases from J, the gap between germline ends came to 14 bases. CDR3 DNA sequence: TGCAGCGTGACCGTGGGCACCGTGAACACTGAAGCTTTCTTT. As protein: CSVTVGTVNTEAFF.

The table lists this clone with a few counts. The chain employs TRBV5-1 and TRBJ2-1, with 15 bases identical to TRBD2. Germline V gives CDR1 SGHRS, CDR2 YFSETQ. V lost 2 bases and J lost 14; bases outside the gene matches: 8. The CDR3 length is 15 residues. The CDR3 nucleotides read TGCGCCAGCAGCTTTGACGGTGGACTAGCGGGGGGGAAGTTCTTC. This codes for CASSFDGGLAGGKFF.

This clone was picked up a small number of times. This sequence joins TRBV7-8 and TRBJ2-2; 9 bases are shared with TRBD1. Germline V lookup: CDR1 SGHVS, CDR2 FQNEAQ. The CDR3 spans 15 residues. The V and J ends lost 4 bases and 7 bases, in that order; junction bases with no gene match: 7. CDR3 sequence reads: CASSSTGGGGGELFF. The CDR3 DNA sequence: TGTGCCAGCAGCTCGACAGGGGGAGGCGGCGGGGAGCTGTTTTTT.

J is TRBJ2-1 and V is TRBV10-3; D not certain. The CDR3 is 13 residues long. V was shortened by 9 bases and J by 2 bases, with 11 bases between the two germline ends. Per the germline V gene, CDR1 is ENHRY and CDR2 is SYGVKD. CDR3 in amino acids: CAILERPYNEQFF. In DNA form, the CDR3 reads TGTGCCATTTTGGAGCGTCCCTACAATGAGCAGTTCTTC.

This clone came up once. This rearrangement joins TRBV4-1 to TRBJ1-1; no reliable D call. The CDR3 is 17 amino acids. Per the germline V gene, CDR1 is MGHRA and CDR2 is YSYEKL. The V end was cut by 3 bases, the J end by 1 base, with 18 bases between. The CDR3 DNA is TGCGCCAGCAGCCAGACGGAGAGAGGTCTTTGGAACACTGAAGCTTTCTTT. Amino acids: CASSQTERGLWNTEAFF.

This chain joins TRBV29-1 and TRBJ1-1; D remains ambiguous. Looked up from germline, CDR1 is SQVTM and CDR2 is ANQGSEA. This CDR3 has 13 residues. Trimming pared 5 bases from V and 6 bases from J, leaving 16 bases between. The CDR3 region is CSVSRTGSAEAFF. CDR3 nucleotide sequence: TGCAGCGTTTCTCGTACCGGGAGCGCTGAAGCTTTCTTT.

The chain couples TRBV7-8 to TRBJ1-5; D remains unclear. This CDR3 contains 13 residues. Germline CDR1 SGHVS, CDR2 FQNEAQ. V dropped 6 bases and J dropped 5 bases, with 11 bases sitting between them. The DNA of the CDR3 is TGTGCCAGCAGTCTAAAGGCGGATCAGCCCCAGCATTTT. Residues: CASSLKADQPQHF. The full variable domain, completed using reference TRBV7-8 and TRBJ1-5, is GAGVSQSPRYKVAKRGQDVALRCDPISGHVSLFWYQQALGQGPEFLTYFQNEAQLDKSGLPSDRFFAERPEGSVSTLKIQRTQQEDSAVYLCASSLKADQPQHFGDGTRLSIL.

V gene TRBV27 combines with J gene TRBJ2-1; no reliable D call. The CDR3 contains 15 residues. Germline CDR1 MNHEY, CDR2 SMNVEV (reference sequence). Trimming pared 2 bases from V and 6 bases from J, leaving 14 bases between. CDR3 in amino acids: CASSLISSISNEQFF. DNA for the CDR3: TGTGCCAGCAGTTTAATATCTAGTATTAGCAATGAGCAGTTCTTC.

The chain recombines TRBV30 with TRBJ2-3; 7 bases agree with TRBD2. The CDR3 totals 16 residues. J lost 5 bases, V lost 5 bases, and 16 bases had no gene match. Germline V gene data show CDR1 as GTSNPN and CDR2 as SVGIG (reference sequence). The CDR3 bases are TGTGCCTGGGGCTCTCCTTTGTCTAGCGGAATAGATACGCAGTATTTT. This gives the protein CAWGSPLSSGIDTQYF. Together with reference TRBV30 and TRBJ2-3, the CDR3 gives the full variable domain: SQTIHQWPATLVQPVGSPLSLECTVEGTSNPNLYWYRQAAGRGLQLLFYSVGIGQISSEVPQNLSASRPQDRQFILSSKKLLLSDSGFYLCAWGSPLSSGIDTQYFGPGTRLTVL.

The rearrangement links TRBV14 to TRBJ1-4; tentatively, D is TRBD1 (6 bases). CDR3 length equals 15 residues. CDR1 is SGHDN and CDR2 is FVKESK in the germline V gene. Trimming shortened V by 0 bases and J by 8 bases, and 13 bases separated the two germline ends. CDR3 region: CASSQDTGRGEKLFF. The CDR3, as DNA: TGTGCCAGCAGCCAAGATACAGGGCGAGGGGAAAAACTGTTTTTT.

This rearrangement joins TRBV21-1 to TRBJ2-1; TRBD1, the D gene given by the table, was not confirmed from the DNA. TRBV21-1 is flagged as a pseudogene. The CDR3 runs to 15 residues. The CDR3: CASSKNRTDNNEQFF. In nucleotides, the CDR3 is TGTGCCAGCAGCAAAAACAGGACCGATAACAATGAGCAGTTCTTC.